These 18 T cell receptor beta chains came from one sample sequenced in a study of CD8+ T cells in alopecia areata. The sequencing template was cDNA reverse transcribed from extracted RNA. Clones were sequenced by immunoSEQ multiplex PCR, and TCRdb holds only the in-frame ones, with some missing. Of fewer than 70,000 clones in the sample, 44% were seen once. Specimen: NKG2D-low CD8+ T cells sorted from blood. The receptors shown here come from a human donor with alopecia areata.

The chain is built from TRBV9 and TRBJ2-3; 9 bases agree with TRBD2. This CDR3 contains 17 residues. V dropped 1 base and J dropped 0; count of bases not matched to a gene: 6. Germline CDR1 is SGDLS and CDR2 is YYNGEE. In DNA form, the CDR3 reads TGTGCCAGCAGCGTACTCGGGGCGGGAGGGAGCACAGATACGCAGTATTTT. This encodes CASSVLGAGGSTDTQYF.

Only a few counts were recorded for this clone. The J gene is TRBJ1-2, the V gene TRBV29-1, with 9 bases that match TRBD1. CDR1 is SQVTM, CDR2 ANQGSEA, per germline. J gave up 8 bases and V 3 bases, and 4 bases lay outside the gene matches. The CDR3 runs to 12 residues. CDR3 protein: CSVEDRGGGYTF. CDR3 sequence (DNA): TGCAGCGTTGAGGACAGGGGAGGAGGCTACACCTTC. Drawing the rest from reference TRBV29-1 and TRBJ1-2, the complete variable domain is SAVISQKPSRDICQRGTSLTIQCQVDSQVTMMFWYRQQPGQSLTLIATANQGSEATYESGFVIDKFPISRPNLTFSTLTVSNMSPEDSSIYLCSVEDRGGGYTFGSGTRLTVV.

V usage is TRBV6-1 and J usage is TRBJ2-5; D is ambiguous. CDR3 size: 11 residues. Germline V lookup: CDR1 MNHNS, CDR2 SASEGT. Trimming left V 7 bases short and J 7 bases short, with 10 bases between. Here the CDR3 reads CASTKRRTQYF. The DNA of the CDR3 is TGTGCCAGCACCAAACGACGGACCCAGTACTTC.

J is TRBJ2-7 and V is TRBV19, with D uncertain. Trimming took off 5 bases at V and 0 bases at J, with 8 bases between the two ends. This CDR3 has 13 residues. CDR1 is LNHDA, CDR2 SQIVND, per germline (reference sequence). The CDR3: CASSWSDSYEQYF. DNA of the CDR3: TGTGCCAGTAGTTGGTCAGACTCCTACGAGCAGTACTTC.

The chain uses TRBV4-3 and TRBJ2-5; no firm D call. V dropped 1 base and J dropped 5 bases, with 8 bases sitting between them. Germline V gene lookup returns CDR1 LGHNA and CDR2 YSLEER. The CDR3 consists of 13 residues. In DNA form, the CDR3 reads TGCGCCAGCAGCCAAGGAACTGCGGAGACCCAGTACTTC. As protein: CASSQGTAETQYF.

This clone has a handful of counts. The chain recombines TRBV13 with TRBJ1-1; possible D gene TRBD1, 5 bases. The CDR3 extends over 15 amino acids. Germline values: CDR1 PRHDT, CDR2 FYEKMQ (reference sequence). Deletions cut 3 bases from V and 3 bases from J, with 14 bases between. The CDR3 region is CASSFSGKTHTEAFF. The CDR3 DNA reads as TGTGCCAGCAGCTTTTCAGGGAAGACCCACACTGAAGCTTTCTTT.

The chain joins TRBV7-3 to TRBJ2-5; weak D call: TRBD2 (5 bases). Trimming took 0 bases from V and 0 from J, leaving 8 bases between them. CDR1 is SGHTA, CDR2 FQGTGA, per germline. The CDR3 consists of 15 residues. The CDR3 region is CASSLTGLHQETQYF. The CDR3 DNA follows: TGTGCCAGCAGCTTAACAGGACTCCACCAAGAGACCCAGTACTTC.

The table lists this clone with a few counts. This rearrangement joins TRBV7-9 to TRBJ2-5; D might be TRBD1 or TRBD2, each matching 5 bases. The V gene lost 4 bases and the J gene lost 2 bases, with 14 bases spanning the gap. CDR1 and CDR2 (germline): SEHNR, FQNEAQ (reference sequence). This CDR3 has 15 residues. In nucleotides, the CDR3 is TGTGCCAGCAGCTGGGGGATGGCGCCGCAAGAGACCCAGTACTTC. Protein: CASSWGMAPQETQYF.

This sequence joins TRBV27 and TRBJ2-7, with no clear D. The V gene's germline CDR1 is MNHEY and CDR2 SMNVEV (reference sequence). The CDR3 loop spans 12 amino acids. The V end was cut by 5 bases, the J end by 6 bases, with 11 bases between. Here the CDR3 DNA reads TGTGCCAGCAGTCAGCCAGCCTCCGAGCAGTACTTC. This encodes CASSQPASEQYF.

There are a few counts of this clone. DNA for the CDR3: TGTGCCAGCAGCTCGAGGACAGTAGATACGCAGTATTTT. This gives the protein CASSSRTVDTQYF. V usage is TRBV7-9 and J usage is TRBJ2-3; a weak D match, TRBD1 (6 bases). Trimming left V 4 bases short and J 5 bases short, with 10 bases between. CDR3 size: 13 residues. The germline V gene encodes CDR1 SEHNR and CDR2 FQNEAQ (reference sequence).

The V and J genes are TRBV19 and TRBJ1-5; 8 bases fit TRBD1. The CDR3 is made up of 13 amino acids. CDR1 LNHDA and CDR2 SQIVND come from the germline V gene (reference sequence). The ends lost 8 bases at V and 5 bases at J; junction bases unmatched: 5. As DNA, the CDR3 is TGTGCCAGTGGAGGACAGGGCCATCAGCCCCAGCATTTT. It translates to CASGGQGHQPQHF.

The V gene is TRBV5-6, the J gene TRBJ2-5, with D possibly TRBD2 on 7 matching bases. The CDR3 spans 12 residues. Germline V gene data show CDR1 as SGHDT and CDR2 as YYEEEE. The V end was cut by 0 bases, the J end by 13 bases, with 13 bases between. The DNA for the CDR3 is TGTGCCAGCAGCTTGGCAGGGGAGGGCTGGTACTTC. This translates into CASSLAGEGWYF.

Only a few counts were recorded for this clone. The chain carries TRBV29-1 and TRBJ1-1; 7 positions match TRBD1. V was clipped by 3 bases and J by 4 bases; unmatched bases: 5. Germline CDR1 is SQVTM and CDR2 is ANQGSEA. The CDR3 consists of 13 residues. The CDR3 nucleotides are TGCAGCGTTGAGGCTTCAGGGGGCACTGAAGCTTTCTTT. Translation: CSVEASGGTEAFF.

The J gene is TRBJ1-2, the V gene TRBV29-1, with TRBD1 matching over 7 bases. CDR3 length: 16 residues. V shed 1 base and J 0 bases; nucleotides not matched to a gene: 8. Germline lookup yields CDR1 SQVTM and CDR2 ANQGSEA. DNA for the CDR3: TGCAGCGTTGAAGGAGAGAGGACAGGTTCTAACTATGGCTACACCTTC. This gives the protein CSVEGERTGSNYGYTF.

This clone has a handful of counts. The chain employs TRBV29-1 and TRBJ2-1; 16 bases line up with TRBD2. Germline-derived CDR1 and CDR2 are SQVTM and ANQGSEA. This CDR3 comprises 19 residues. J was trimmed by 1 base and V by 6 bases; bases with no gene match: 12. The CDR3, as DNA: TGCAGCGTCGCAAGGGGGACTAGCGGGAGGGCCGGTTCCTACAATGAGCAGTTCTTC. It translates to CSVARGTSGRAGSYNEQFF.

This clone was observed a few times. The CDR3 nucleotides are TGTGCCAGTAGTACCATTTCCGGGCGAAACTCTGGAAACACCATATATTTT. Protein: CASSTISGRNSGNTIYF. The chain links TRBV19 to TRBJ1-3; no reliable D call. Trimming pared 4 bases from V and 0 bases from J, leaving 16 bases between. Germline V lookup: CDR1 LNHDA, CDR2 SQIVND (reference sequence). This CDR3 region has 17 residues. The variable domain in full, with the rest retrieved from reference TRBV19 and TRBJ1-3, is DGGITQSPKYLFRKEGQNVTLSCEQNLNHDAMYWYRQDPGQGLRLIYYSQIVNDFQKGDIAEGYSVSREKKESFPLTVTSAQKNPTAFYLCASSTISGRNSGNTIYFGEGSWLTVV.

V usage is TRBV18 and J usage is TRBJ2-3; TRBD1 matches at 7 bases. Unmatched junction bases numbered 7, after V lost 8 bases and J lost 2 bases. CDR3 length equals 14 residues. CDR1 KGHSH and CDR2 LQKENI come from the germline V gene. The CDR3: CASANRGSTDTQYF. DNA of the CDR3: TGTGCCAGCGCCAACAGGGGCTCCACAGATACGCAGTATTTT.

The chain recombines TRBV11-2 with TRBJ2-1; D possibly corresponds to TRBD1 (6 bases). V lost 6 bases and J 0 bases, leaving 6 bases between the germline ends. The CDR3 consists of 13 residues. The germline V gene encodes CDR1 SGHAT and CDR2 FQNNGV. This chain's CDR3 is CASRQGSYNEQFF. CDR3 DNA: TGTGCCAGCAGACAGGGCTCCTACAATGAGCAGTTCTTC.